What follows are 29 T cell receptor beta chains derived from one specimen sequenced in a study of identical twins. TCRdb passed the 5' RACE reads through MiXCR, listing each CDR3 protein once. The top ten hold 2.5% to 3.5% of the sample, which has some 560,000 distinct CDR3 sequences, roughly 9.5% seen once. A further study also used this sample, focusing on yellow fever vaccine responses in identical twins.

Sequences were obtained from PBMCs. These receptors were collected from a woman between 18 and 30 years old in good health.

This clonotype was recorded at least ten times. CDR3 in amino acids: CASSFRGGSYEQYF. CDR3 nucleotides: TGTGCCAGCAGTTTCCGCGGGGGCTCCTACGAGCAGTACTTC. The chain couples TRBV6-2 or TRBV6-3 to TRBJ2-7, with 7 bases identical to TRBD2. V shed 4 bases and J 0 bases; nucleotides not matched to a gene: 3. Germline V gene lookup returns CDR1 MNHEY and CDR2 SVGEGT. There are 14 residues in the CDR3.

This clonotype has ten or more counts. The rearrangement joins TRBV7-9 to TRBJ2-7; 10 nucleotides match TRBD1. The CDR3 has 14 residues. CDR1 and CDR2 (germline): SEHNR, FQNEAQ (reference sequence). V was pared by 2 bases and J by 7 bases, with 5 bases of the junction left unmatched. CDR3: CASSLLGQGREQYF. In DNA, the CDR3 is TGTGCCAGCAGCTTATTGGGACAGGGGAGGGAGCAGTACTTC. Supplemented by reference TRBV7-9 and TRBJ2-7, the full variable domain reads DTGVSQNPRHKITKRGQNVTFRCDPISEHNRLYWYRQTLGQGPEFLTYFQNEAQLEKSRLLSDRFSAERPKGSFSTLEIQRTEQGDSAMYLCASSLLGQGREQYFGPGTRLTVT.

The chain has TRBV20-1 and TRBJ2-1; D not resolved. Germline assignment: CDR1 DFQATT and CDR2 SNEGSKA (reference sequence). The CDR3 runs 14 residues. With 0 bases removed from V and 6 bases from J, the gap between germline ends came to 12 bases. The chain's CDR3 is CSARDGKGLNEQFF. CDR3 DNA sequence: TGCAGTGCTAGAGATGGGAAGGGTCTCAATGAGCAGTTCTTC.

The chain combines TRBV12-3 or TRBV12-4 with TRBJ1-1, with TRBD1 as a possible D gene (5 bases). V dropped 4 bases and J dropped 1 base, with 13 bases sitting between them. The CDR3 runs to 15 residues. DNA for the CDR3: TGTGCCAGCAGTTCCCAGGGTGGATCGAACACTGAAGCTTTCTTT. Encoded protein: CASSSQGGSNTEAFF.

The rearrangement links TRBV9 to TRBJ2-1; 8 positions agree with TRBD2. The germline CDR1 and CDR2 sequences are SGDLS and YYNGEE. Unmatched junction bases numbered 6, after V lost 1 base and J lost 9 bases. This CDR3 comprises 14 residues. Here the CDR3 reads CASSVLAGSPEQFF. The CDR3 DNA is TGTGCCAGCAGCGTACTAGCGGGTTCCCCTGAGCAGTTCTTC.

The rearrangement joins TRBV27 to TRBJ2-1, with TRBD2 as a possible D gene (6 bases). V was pared by 0 bases and J by 12 bases, with 15 bases between. The germline V gene encodes CDR1 MNHEY and CDR2 SMNVEV (reference sequence). The CDR3 covers 14 residues. The CDR3 DNA reads as TGTGCCAGCAGTTTATCACTGCTGGGGACTGGGCAGTTCTTC. Amino acid sequence: CASSLSLLGTGQFF.

This clonotype was recorded many times. The chain joins TRBV6-1 to TRBJ2-1; 14 bases align to TRBD2. Germline V gene data show CDR1 as MNHNS and CDR2 as SASEGT. J lost 7 bases, V lost 7 bases, and 6 bases had no gene match. The CDR3 has 15 amino acids. The CDR3 protein is CASIGLAGGFNEQFF. The CDR3 nucleotides read TGTGCCAGCATCGGACTAGCGGGAGGCTTTAATGAGCAGTTCTTC.

This clonotype has a handful of counts. The chain couples TRBV20-1 to TRBJ2-5; D is ambiguous. Germline lookup yields CDR1 DFQATT and CDR2 SNEGSKA (reference sequence). The germline V and J ends were trimmed by 0 bases and 5 bases, with 13 bases remaining between them. The CDR3 extends over 14 amino acids. CDR3 in amino acids: CSARDRRIQETQYF. The CDR3 region has the DNA TGCAGTGCTAGAGATCGCAGGATTCAGGAGACCCAGTACTTC.

The gene calls are TRBV19 and TRBJ1-5; 10 positions agree with TRBD1. The CDR3 length is 14 residues. Trimming at V came to 4 bases and at J to 5 bases, leaving 2 bases not matched to a gene. Germline lookup yields CDR1 LNHDA and CDR2 SQIVND (reference sequence). The chain's CDR3 is CASSRQGAYQPQHF. In nucleotides, the CDR3 is TGTGCCAGTAGTAGACAGGGGGCTTATCAGCCCCAGCATTTT.

This clonotype showed up just a few times. The chain is built from TRBV28 and TRBJ2-1; D may be TRBD1 (5 bases). The length of the CDR3 is 14 residues. Germline lookup yields CDR1 MDHEN and CDR2 SYDVKM. Trimming took 3 bases from V and 3 from J, leaving 9 bases between them. The CDR3 nucleotides are TGTGCCAGCAGTTTGGACACGAACTACAATGAGCAGTTCTTC. Protein product: CASSLDTNYNEQFF.

The chain employs TRBV20-1 and TRBJ2-2; perhaps TRBD2 as D (6 bases). The V and J ends lost 4 bases and 2 bases respectively, with 17 bases between them. This CDR3 contains 16 residues. The germline CDR1 and CDR2 sequences are DFQATT and SNEGSKA (reference sequence). CDR3 nucleotide sequence: TGCAGTGCTAAGCTTCCCGGGAGAAGCAACACCGGGGAGCTGTTTTTT. Translation gives CSAKLPGRSNTGELFF.

The genes are TRBV27 and TRBJ2-3; TRBD2 agrees at 12 bases. The trim removed 8 bases at V and 7 bases at J, leaving 7 bases unmatched. This CDR3 comprises 14 residues. Germline V CDR1 and CDR2: MNHEY, SMNVEV (reference sequence). CDR3 in amino acids: CASCPTSGGNTQYF. In DNA, the CDR3 is TGTGCCAGCTGCCCCACTAGCGGGGGGAATACGCAGTATTTT.

Only a few counts were recorded for this clonotype. V gene TRBV12-3 or TRBV12-4 combines with J gene TRBJ2-3; tentative D call: TRBD2 (6 bases). V was shortened by 2 bases and J by 10 bases, with 10 bases between the two germline ends. The CDR3 is 12 residues long. CDR3 sequence (DNA): TGTGCCAGCAGTTTATCGTCTAGCGCGCAGTATTTT. Translation gives CASSLSSSAQYF.

This clonotype has only a few counts. The chain couples TRBV28 to TRBJ2-1, with 9 bases aligning to TRBD1. There are 16 residues in the CDR3. Unmatched junction bases numbered 13, after V lost 8 bases and J lost 5 bases. Germline V gives CDR1 MDHEN, CDR2 SYDVKM. CDR3 amino acids: CASWVGGTGRDNEQFF. In DNA, the CDR3 is TGTGCCAGCTGGGTAGGCGGGACAGGGAGAGACAATGAGCAGTTCTTC.

This clonotype turned up a few times. This chain uses TRBV7-2 with TRBJ2-7; TRBD1 matches 9 bases. Germline V gene data show CDR1 as SGHTA and CDR2 as FQGNSA. The J segment lost 7 bases and the V segment lost 5 bases, leaving 9 bases of the junction unmatched. The CDR3 is made up of 14 amino acids. CDR3 amino acids: CASSRTGGAGEQYF. The CDR3 nucleotides read TGTGCCAGCAGCCGAACAGGGGGCGCGGGTGAGCAGTACTTC.

V gene TRBV9 combines with J gene TRBJ1-1; 10 positions match TRBD1. This CDR3 is built from 13 residues. Germline loops: CDR1 SGDLS, CDR2 YYNGEE. V shed 3 bases and J 6 bases; nucleotides not matched to a gene: 2. The CDR3 is CASSAGTGAEAFF. CDR3 DNA: TGTGCCAGCAGCGCCGGGACAGGGGCTGAAGCTTTCTTT.

This clonotype showed up just a few times. The chain recombines TRBV19 with TRBJ2-7; the D call may be TRBD1 or TRBD2 (5 bases each). The CDR3 spans 14 residues. CDR1 LNHDA and CDR2 SQIVND come from the germline V gene (reference sequence). Trimming stripped 6 bases from V and 2 bases from J, with 14 bases between. CDR3 amino acids: CASRGRELPYEQYF. The CDR3 DNA sequence: TGTGCCAGTAGGGGACGGGAACTTCCCTACGAGCAGTACTTC.

This clonotype was counted between two and nine times. CDR3 bases: TGCGCCAGCAGCGAGTATCAGACAGCATCCTACGAGCAGTACTTC. Its translation is CASSEYQTASYEQYF. The chain links TRBV5-1 to TRBJ2-7, with TRBD1 as a possible D gene (5 bases). Germline V gene lookup returns CDR1 SGHRS and CDR2 YFSETQ. This CDR3 contains 15 residues. The V end was cut by 4 bases, the J end by 1 base, with 15 bases between.

The chain combines TRBV5-1 with TRBJ1-1, with D tentatively TRBD1 (5 bases). The CDR3 contains 16 residues. Germline values: CDR1 SGHRS, CDR2 YFSETQ. V lost 0 bases to trimming and J lost 0 bases, with 12 bases between them. The CDR3, as DNA: TGCGCCAGCAGCTTGGCCCCCGACAGAATGAACACTGAAGCTTTCTTT. It translates to CASSLAPDRMNTEAFF.

This clonotype was detected only a few times. The chain combines TRBV7-9 with TRBJ2-7, with 11 bases matching TRBD1. The CDR3 sequence is 15 residues long. Germline CDR1 and CDR2: SEHNR and FQNEAQ (reference sequence). Trimming cost V 7 bases and J 0 bases; bases outside gene matches: 5. CDR3 in DNA: TGTGCCAGCACCTCGGGACAGGGGGTCTCCTACGAGCAGTACTTC. It codes for CASTSGQGVSYEQYF.

This clonotype came up many times. The V gene is TRBV20-1, the J gene TRBJ2-4; D gene unclear. This CDR3 is 15 amino acids long. V was shortened by 4 bases and J by 0 bases, with 13 bases between the two germline ends. Germline V gene lookup returns CDR1 DFQATT and CDR2 SNEGSKA (reference sequence). The CDR3 coding sequence is TGCAGTGCTACCCCCCCAGCGCCAGCCAAAAACATTCAGTACTTC. Protein sequence: CSATPPAPAKNIQYF.

This clonotype has just a few counts. This sequence joins TRBV29-1 and TRBJ2-3; possibly TRBD1 for D (6 bases). This CDR3 has 14 residues. With 4 bases removed from V and 2 bases from J, the gap between germline ends came to 13 bases. The germline V gene has CDR1 SQVTM and CDR2 ANQGSEA. DNA for the CDR3: TGCAGCGTTGTGGGCAGGGGTTTCACAGATACGCAGTATTTT. It encodes CSVVGRGFTDTQYF.

The gene calls are TRBV6-2 or TRBV6-3 and TRBJ2-5; D is undetermined. Trimming stripped 2 bases from V and 9 bases from J, with 7 bases between. The CDR3 is 11 amino acids. The V gene's germline CDR1 is MNHEY and CDR2 SVGEGT. The CDR3 is CASSYGRAQYF. In nucleotides, the CDR3 is TGTGCCAGCAGTTACGGACGGGCCCAGTACTTC.

This clonotype has at least ten counts. The CDR3: CSAKEGLGYTF. The CDR3 DNA follows: TGCAGTGCTAAGGAAGGGTTAGGCTACACCTTC. The V call is TRBV20-1, the J call TRBJ1-2, with D uncertain. Trimming left V 4 bases short and J 8 bases short, with 11 bases between. Germline V CDR1 and CDR2: DFQATT, SNEGSKA (reference sequence). The CDR3 has 11 residues.

A few counts support this clonotype. This chain links TRBV7-8 with TRBJ2-1; TRBD1 might be the D (6 bases). Germline V gene lookup returns CDR1 SGHVS and CDR2 FQNEAQ. The length of the CDR3 is 13 residues. The V end lost 3 bases, the J end lost 8 bases, and 11 bases lay between the germline ends. CDR3 DNA: TGTGCCAGCAGCTTCCTACAGGGAGATGAGCAGTTCTTC. Translated: CASSFLQGDEQFF. Full variable domain (missing parts from reference TRBV7-8 and TRBJ2-1): GAGVSQSPRYKVAKRGQDVALRCDPISGHVSLFWYQQALGQGPEFLTYFQNEAQLDKSGLPSDRFFAERPEGSVSTLKIQRTQQEDSAVYLCASSFLQGDEQFFGPGTRLTVL.

This clonotype appeared a few times. The chain is built from TRBV20-1 and TRBJ2-1, with 8 bases lining up with TRBD2. This CDR3 region has 15 residues. Germline V gene sequence: CDR1 DFQATT, CDR2 SNEGSKA (reference sequence). The junction had 13 bases not matched to a gene; V was cut back by 5 bases and J by 7 bases. In nucleotides, the CDR3 is TGCAGTGCTCCCCCATCCGGGGGGGCCGCAAATGAGCAGTTCTTC. As protein: CSAPPSGGAANEQFF.

This clonotype was seen repeatedly, ten times or more. This chain uses TRBV4-3 with TRBJ2-7, with 13 nucleotides matching TRBD2. V was clipped by 5 bases and J by 6 bases; unmatched bases: 4. Looked up from germline, CDR1 is LGHNA and CDR2 is YSLEER. The CDR3 covers 14 residues. The CDR3 DNA reads as TGCGCCAGCAGCTCTACTAGCGGGAGGGTCGAGCAGTACTTC. It specifies CASSSTSGRVEQYF.

This clonotype was counted between two and nine times. The V and J genes are TRBV7-8 and TRBJ2-7; 9 nucleotides agree with TRBD2. Losses at the gene ends were 1 base for V and 7 bases for J; bases not matched to a gene: 5. This CDR3 spans 14 amino acids. Germline lookup yields CDR1 SGHVS and CDR2 FQNEAQ. The CDR3, as DNA: TGTGCCAGCAGCTTAGGCGGGAGGGCCCGGGAGCAGTACTTC. Encoded protein: CASSLGGRAREQYF.

This clonotype was recorded a few times. The chain couples TRBV5-1 to TRBJ2-5, with 8 positions matching TRBD2. Germline V gene sequence: CDR1 SGHRS, CDR2 YFSETQ. V lost 4 bases and J lost 3; bases outside the gene matches: 8. The CDR3 consists of 15 residues. CDR3 loop: CASSNERGPKETQYF. CDR3 DNA: TGCGCCAGCAGCAATGAGCGGGGGCCCAAAGAGACCCAGTACTTC.